The 27 T cell receptor beta chains below were found in one sample sequenced in a study of early T cells in non-severe SARS-CoV-2 infection. TCRdb re-called the 5' RACE reads with MiXCR, one entry per CDR3 protein. The sample contains approximately 77,000 distinct CDR3 sequences, roughly an eighth of which appear only once. Sequencing was performed on whole blood, taken at baseline. These receptors all come from an adult who was a healthcare worker with PCR-confirmed SARS-CoV-2 infection or an uninfected control (not recorded which). The donor label of this sample is uncertain.

The table lists this clonotype with a few counts. The V call is TRBV18, the J call TRBJ2-1; 14 nucleotides match TRBD2. This CDR3 is built from 16 residues. The germline CDR1 and CDR2 sequences are KGHSH and LQKENI. V was clipped by 3 bases and J by 4 bases; unmatched bases: 2. This CDR3 is CASSPGLAGEYNEQFF. The CDR3, as DNA: TGTGCCAGCTCACCGGGACTAGCGGGAGAATACAATGAGCAGTTCTTC.

This clonotype showed up many times. J is TRBJ2-6 and V is TRBV4-1; possibly TRBD1 for D (5 bases). The ends were cut back, 3 bases at V and 1 base at J, with 13 bases in the middle. This CDR3 has 17 residues. Germline loops: CDR1 MGHRA, CDR2 YSYEKL. CDR3 protein: CASSQKPQGSGANVLTF. In DNA form, the CDR3 reads TGCGCCAGCAGCCAGAAACCGCAGGGATCTGGGGCCAACGTCCTGACTTTC.

The chain links TRBV3-1 to TRBJ1-2, with 10 bases matching TRBD1. J gave up 4 bases and V 4 bases, and 9 bases lay outside the gene matches. Germline loops: CDR1 LGHDT, CDR2 YNNKEL (reference sequence). CDR3 length equals 16 residues. DNA for the CDR3: TGTGCCAGCAGCCCCACCGGGACAGGGGAGATCTATGGCTACACCTTC. This sequence encodes CASSPTGTGEIYGYTF.

This clonotype occurred many times. The rearrangement joins TRBV27 to TRBJ2-7; D is tentatively TRBD1 or TRBD2 (5 bases each). The CDR3 loop spans 14 amino acids. With 4 bases removed from V and 8 bases from J, the gap between germline ends came to 18 bases. From germline, CDR1 is MNHEY and CDR2 SMNVEV (reference sequence). The CDR3 protein is CASSSWDVFLKQYF. Written as DNA, the CDR3 is TGTGCCAGCAGTTCCTGGGACGTCTTCCTAAAGCAGTACTTC.

This clonotype came up many times. CDR3 coding DNA: TGTGCCAGCAGCTTAACAGGTAGATGGACTGAAGCTTTCTTT. It translates to CASSLTGRWTEAFF. The chain couples TRBV7-9 to TRBJ1-1, with D maybe TRBD1 (5 bases). CDR1 is SEHNR and CDR2 is FQNEAQ in the germline V gene (reference sequence). This CDR3 has 14 residues. V was trimmed by 2 bases and J by 5 bases, leaving 12 bases between them.

This clonotype occurred a few times. The rearrangement links TRBV3-1 to TRBJ2-1, with a weak D call TRBD2 (6 bases). Trimming left V 4 bases short and J 0 bases short, with 10 bases between. The CDR3 consists of 15 residues. Germline V lookup: CDR1 LGHDT, CDR2 YNNKEL (reference sequence). CDR3 DNA sequence: TGTGCCAGCAGCCCAAGCGGGTTCTCCTACAATGAGCAGTTCTTC. Translation: CASSPSGFSYNEQFF.

The chain is built from TRBV7-2 and TRBJ2-3; 11 bases agree with TRBD2. Germline V gives CDR1 SGHTA, CDR2 FQGNSA. This CDR3 has 16 amino acids. Unmatched junction bases numbered 3, after V lost 2 bases and J lost 2 bases. This CDR3 reads CASSLLAGGLTDTQYF. The CDR3 DNA reads TGTGCCAGCAGCTTACTAGCGGGAGGACTCACAGATACGCAGTATTTT.

This clonotype has only a few counts. The gene calls are TRBV18 and TRBJ1-1, with TRBD1 matching over 7 bases. From germline, CDR1 is KGHSH and CDR2 LQKENI. CDR3 length: 14 residues. With 0 bases clipped from V and 10 bases from J, the junction kept 8 bases outside the gene matches. The CDR3, as DNA: TGTGCCAGCTCACCACCTGGGGTCAGGGGGAGAGCTTTCTTT. Its translation is CASSPPGVRGRAFF.

This chain uses TRBV3-1 with TRBJ2-7, with 10 positions matching TRBD2. The CDR3 runs 18 residues. V shed 6 bases and J 5 bases; nucleotides not matched to a gene: 19. Germline V CDR1 and CDR2: LGHDT, YNNKEL (reference sequence). CDR3 DNA: TGTGCCAGCAGGCTTGGACCCCCAGCGGGAGGGCCTAGGAACGAGCAGTACTTC. It is translated as CASRLGPPAGGPRNEQYF.

This clonotype was recorded at least ten times. This CDR3 reads CASSSPGGIKDTGELFF. The CDR3, as DNA: TGTGCCAGTAGTTCGCCTGGGGGGATCAAGGACACCGGGGAGCTGTTTTTT. J is TRBJ2-2 and V is TRBV19; possibly TRBD2 for D (6 bases). V lost 5 bases and J lost 3, with 19 bases in between. The germline V gene has CDR1 LNHDA and CDR2 SQIVND (reference sequence). The CDR3 runs 17 residues.

This clonotype was observed a handful of times. The rearrangement uses TRBV5-1 and TRBJ2-3; D could derive from TRBD1 or TRBD2 (5 bases each). This CDR3 has 15 residues. Trimming took off 4 bases at V and 0 bases at J, with 12 bases between the two ends. CDR1 is SGHRS, CDR2 YFSETQ, per germline. The CDR3 nucleotides are TGCGCCAGCAGCGCAGGGACGGTTAGCACAGATACGCAGTATTTT. Translating it yields CASSAGTVSTDTQYF.

CDR3 sequence: CASSLRGGSVQETQYF. Written as DNA, the CDR3 is TGTGCCAGCAGCTTACGGGGCGGGAGTGTACAAGAGACCCAGTACTTC. The rearrangement uses TRBV7-7 and TRBJ2-5; 7 nucleotides agree with TRBD2. The germline V gene has CDR1 SSHAT and CDR2 FNYEAQ (reference sequence). The trim removed 2 bases at V and 2 bases at J, leaving 8 bases unmatched. The CDR3 contains 16 residues.

CDR3 sequence (DNA): TGCGCCAGCAGCTTATTGACTGGGCAAGAGACCCAGTACTTC. Translation gives CASSLLTGQETQYF. J is TRBJ2-5 and V is TRBV5-1; the D is unclear. The V end lost 2 bases, the J end lost 2 bases, and 10 bases lay between the germline ends. CDR3 size: 14 residues. CDR1 is SGHRS and CDR2 is YFSETQ in the germline V gene.

V usage is TRBV29-1 and J usage is TRBJ2-7, with D perhaps assigned TRBD1 or TRBD2 (5 bases each). The CDR3 is made up of 15 amino acids. The ends were cut back, 4 bases at V and 0 bases at J, with 16 bases in the middle. Per germline, CDR1 SQVTM and CDR2 ANQGSEA. The CDR3 nucleotides read TGCAGCGTTGCCATGACTGAGGGGCGCTCCTACGAGCAGTACTTC. Its protein is CSVAMTEGRSYEQYF.

This clonotype was observed a handful of times. This chain connects TRBV12-3 or TRBV12-4 to TRBJ2-1; 12 bases line up with TRBD2. Trimming at V came to 4 bases and at J to 7 bases, leaving 5 bases not matched to a gene. The CDR3 totals 15 residues. The CDR3 region is CASSSSGRAGNEQFF. As DNA, the CDR3 is TGTGCCAGCAGTTCTAGCGGGAGGGCCGGGAATGAGCAGTTCTTC.

This clonotype was picked up a small number of times. The rearrangement uses TRBV30 and TRBJ2-5, with D unclear. The CDR3 contains 11 residues. Germline CDR1 and CDR2: GTSNPN and SVGIG (reference sequence). The V end lost 4 bases, the J end lost 4 bases, and 7 bases lay between the germline ends. CDR3 sequence (DNA): TGTGCCTGGAATTTGGGAGAGACCCAGTACTTC. As protein: CAWNLGETQYF. The full variable domain, with the rest looked up from reference TRBV30 and TRBJ2-5, is SQTIHQWPATLVQPVGSPLSLECTVEGTSNPNLYWYRQAAGRGLQLLFYSVGIGQISSEVPQNLSASRPQDRQFILSSKKLLLSDSGFYLCAWNLGETQYFGPGTRLLVL.

This chain uses TRBV27 with TRBJ1-5; D is perhaps TRBD1 (5 bases). Germline V CDR1 and CDR2: MNHEY, SMNVEV (reference sequence). There are 17 residues in the CDR3. V dropped 5 bases and J dropped 3 bases, with 20 bases sitting between them. The DNA for the CDR3 is TGTGCCAGCAGTAAATCCTCTAGTCGGGGACTCAATCAGCCCCAGCATTTT. This codes for CASSKSSSRGLNQPQHF.

This clonotype was seen only a few times. V is TRBV20-1 and J is TRBJ2-7; 10 bases are a match to TRBD2. Germline V lookup: CDR1 DFQATT, CDR2 SNEGSKA (reference sequence). Trimming removed 5 bases from V and 0 bases from J; junction bases left unmatched: 7. The CDR3 covers 15 residues. CDR3 sequence reads: CSAGAGGILSYEQYF. The CDR3 DNA reads TGCAGTGCTGGAGCGGGGGGGATACTCTCCTACGAGCAGTACTTC.

This clonotype was observed many times. The chain links TRBV12-3 or TRBV12-4 to TRBJ2-3; 7 nucleotides match TRBD1. V gave up 7 bases and J gave up 0 bases; unmatched junction bases: 7. CDR3 length: 15 amino acids. The CDR3 loop is CASNRQGSSTDTQYF. The DNA for the CDR3 is TGTGCCAGCAACCGACAGGGTTCTAGCACAGATACGCAGTATTTT.

The chain employs TRBV11-3 and TRBJ2-2; the match to TRBD2 covers 9 bases. J was trimmed by 2 bases and V by 0 bases; bases with no gene match: 4. This CDR3 contains 17 residues. CDR1 and CDR2 from the germline V gene are SGHNT and YENEEA. CDR3 loop: CASSLDRLAANTGELFF. The CDR3 DNA follows: TGTGCCAGCAGCTTAGATCGACTAGCGGCTAACACCGGGGAGCTGTTTTTT. Based on the CDR3 plus reference TRBV11-3 and TRBJ2-2, the full variable domain is EAGVVQSPRYKIIEKKQPVAFWCNPISGHNTLYWYLQNLGQGPELLIRYENEEAVDDSQLPKDRFSAERLKGVDSTLKIQPAELGDSAVYLCASSLDRLAANTGELFFGEGSRLTVL.

Many counts were recorded for this clonotype. The chain has TRBV11-2 and TRBJ2-1; D is undetermined. The V and J ends lost 2 bases and 6 bases respectively, with 8 bases between them. The CDR3 runs 13 residues. CDR1 SGHAT and CDR2 FQNNGV come from the germline V gene. The CDR3 DNA is TGTGCCAGCAGCTTAAGTCGGCTCAATGAGCAGTTCTTC. It specifies CASSLSRLNEQFF.

The chain employs TRBV29-1 and TRBJ2-7; the D is unclear. The CDR3 is made up of 10 amino acids. Germline V gives CDR1 SQVTM, CDR2 ANQGSEA. V dropped 4 bases and J dropped 6 bases, with 7 bases sitting between them. The CDR3 DNA follows: TGCAGCGTTGGAGTGGGCGAGCAGTACTTC. Protein sequence: CSVGVGEQYF.

This clonotype has just a few counts. The J gene is TRBJ1-2, the V gene TRBV29-1; D ambiguous. Looked up from germline, CDR1 is SQVTM and CDR2 is ANQGSEA. This CDR3 contains 10 residues. V was shortened by 3 bases and J by 6 bases, with 5 bases between the two germline ends. CDR3 sequence reads: CSVDVNGYTF. CDR3 in DNA: TGCAGCGTTGATGTTAATGGCTACACCTTC.

The CDR3 sequence is CSAGRVTRNTEAFF. The CDR3 DNA reads TGCAGCGCCGGGCGTGTGACCAGGAACACTGAAGCTTTCTTT. V is TRBV29-1 and J is TRBJ1-1, with D unresolved. The V gene's germline CDR1 is SQVTM and CDR2 ANQGSEA. The CDR3 loop spans 14 amino acids. V gave up 7 bases and J gave up 1 base, with 16 bases separating them. The full variable domain, completed using reference TRBV29-1 and TRBJ1-1, is SAVISQKPSRDICQRGTSLTIQCQVDSQVTMMFWYRQQPGQSLTLIATANQGSEATYESGFVIDKFPISRPNLTFSTLTVSNMSPEDSSIYLCSAGRVTRNTEAFFGQGTRLTVV.

This clonotype was observed at least ten times. This sequence joins TRBV7-6 and TRBJ2-2, with TRBD1 matching 9 bases. CDR1 is SGHVS, CDR2 FNYEAQ, per germline. With 4 bases clipped from V and 6 bases from J, the junction kept 9 bases outside the gene matches. The CDR3 is 16 amino acids. Written as DNA, the CDR3 is TGTGCCAGCAGCTCAGGACAGGGGTTCGAGGCCGGGGAGCTGTTTTTT. This translates into CASSSGQGFEAGELFF.

The CDR3 region has the DNA TGTGCCAGCAGTTTTAGCGGCGGGGGCGCGAAGACTGAAGCTTTCTTT. Amino acids: CASSFSGGGAKTEAFF. This sequence joins TRBV7-8 and TRBJ1-1; D might be TRBD1 (6 bases). CDR3 length equals 16 residues. The V gene's germline CDR1 is SGHVS and CDR2 FQNEAQ. Deletions cut 6 bases from V and 5 bases from J, with 22 bases between.

The V gene is TRBV15, the J gene TRBJ2-3; no reliable D call. Germline CDR1 reads LNHNV; CDR2 reads YYDKDF (reference sequence). V lost 1 base to trimming and J lost 6 bases, with 8 bases between them. This CDR3 comprises 13 residues. The CDR3 loop reads CATSRAPADTQYF. In nucleotides, the CDR3 is TGTGCCACCAGCAGAGCGCCGGCTGATACGCAGTATTTT.